Sequencing of this TCR beta chain was carried out in a study of yellow fever vaccine responses in identical twins. Germline V CDR1 and CDR2: DFQATT, SNEGSKA (reference sequence). This CDR3 is built from 14 residues. With 1 base clipped from V and 6 bases from J, the junction kept 5 bases outside the gene matches. TCRdb recomputed calls from the RT-PCR reads with MiXCR, one row per CDR3 protein. The table lists about 5,600 distinct CDR3 sequences, 75% to 80% of them singletons. The chain carries TRBV20-1 and TRBJ2-2; 7 nucleotides line up with TRBD2. Sequences were derived from T cells from blood (PBMCs), unsorted or a sorted subset (not recorded which), sampled before or after yellow fever vaccination (not recorded which). The receptor was derived from a woman between 18 and 30 years old who received the yellow fever vaccine. The CDR3: CSARGAGVAGELFF. The DNA of the CDR3 is TGCAGTGCTAGAGGGGCGGGAGTGGCCGGGGAGCTGTTTTTT.